The 22 T cell receptor beta chains presented below share a single source sample, sequenced in a study of technical replicates of blood from four donors. Produced via immunoSEQ multiplex PCR; TCRdb's table is partial and in-frame only. In the table there are about 74,000 clones, 90% to 96% of which are singletons. Sequencing input: T cells isolated from PBMCs. The receptors were gathered from a human donor in good health.

The CDR3, as DNA: TGTGCCTGGAGAACCGGGACAGGGGTCACCGGGGAGCTGTTTTTT. This gives the protein CAWRTGTGVTGELFF. The chain uses TRBV30 and TRBJ2-2; 10 bases match TRBD1. The V and J ends lost 3 bases and 4 bases, in that order; junction bases with no gene match: 5. Looked up from germline, CDR1 is GTSNPN and CDR2 is SVGIG (reference sequence). The CDR3 is 15 amino acids.

V gene TRBV7-2 combines with J gene TRBJ2-1; TRBD2 matches at 12 bases. The V and J ends lost 5 bases and 6 bases, in that order; junction bases with no gene match: 5. The CDR3 is made up of 15 amino acids. Looked up from germline, CDR1 is SGHTA and CDR2 is FQGNSA. Here the CDR3 reads CASSLTSGRLNEQFF. In nucleotides, the CDR3 is TGTGCCAGCAGCCTGACTAGCGGGAGACTCAATGAGCAGTTCTTC.

The chain recombines TRBV5-1 with TRBJ2-1, with TRBD2 matching 7 bases. This CDR3 region has 14 residues. From germline, CDR1 is SGHRS and CDR2 YFSETQ. V lost 4 bases, J lost 3 bases, and 4 bases stayed unmatched. The CDR3 DNA reads as TGCGCCAGCAGCCCCCGGGGGGACTACAATGAGCAGTTCTTC. Its translation is CASSPRGDYNEQFF.

The chain is built from TRBV28 and TRBJ1-1; 9 bases are a match to TRBD1. This CDR3 contains 19 residues. With V trimmed by 3 bases and J by 4 bases, 18 bases remained unmatched. Germline V gene lookup returns CDR1 MDHEN and CDR2 SYDVKM. The CDR3 region has the DNA TGTGCCAGCAGTTTTCGTCCGGGACAGGGAAACAAGCACTTCACTGAAGCTTTCTTT. This translates into CASSFRPGQGNKHFTEAFF.

V usage is TRBV7-2 and J usage is TRBJ2-1; maybe TRBD2 (6 bases). The CDR3 has 16 residues. V lost 1 base and J 3 bases, leaving 13 bases between the germline ends. Germline loops: CDR1 SGHTA, CDR2 FQGNSA. The CDR3 loop is CASSLDRDSRYNEQFF. DNA of the CDR3: TGTGCCAGCAGCTTAGATAGGGACTCCCGCTACAATGAGCAGTTCTTC.

The chain employs TRBV7-9 and TRBJ2-7, with 9 bases aligning to TRBD1. V lost 5 bases to trimming and J lost 0 bases; unmatched junction nucleotides: 11. This CDR3 comprises 17 residues. Germline CDR1 SEHNR, CDR2 FQNEAQ (reference sequence). DNA for the CDR3: TGTGCCAGCAGCCCAACGGGACAGGGAAGAAGCTCCTACGAGCAGTACTTC. This gives the protein CASSPTGQGRSSYEQYF.

The chain is built from TRBV7-2 and TRBJ2-1, with 8 bases aligning to TRBD2. Germline values: CDR1 SGHTA, CDR2 FQGNSA. This CDR3 comprises 15 residues. V lost 3 bases, J lost 4 bases, and 5 bases stayed unmatched. DNA for the CDR3: TGTGCCAGCAGCTTCACTAGCGGATCTTACAATGAGCAGTTCTTC. Translating gives CASSFTSGSYNEQFF. The full variable domain, its missing parts supplied by reference TRBV7-2 and TRBJ2-1, is GAGVSQSPSNKVTEKGKDVELRCDPISGHTALYWYRQSLGQGLEFLIYFQGNSAPDKSGLPSDRFSAERTGGSVSTLTIQRTQQEDSAVYLCASSFTSGSYNEQFFGPGTRLTVL.

V usage is TRBV5-4 and J usage is TRBJ2-3; D might be TRBD2 (5 bases). The CDR3 is 14 residues long. Looked up from germline, CDR1 is SGHNT and CDR2 is YYREEE (reference sequence). V shed 4 bases and J shed 4 bases, with 13 bases lying between them. In DNA, the CDR3 is TGTGCCAGCAGCCTGGGGAGTTCCTCAGATACGCAGTATTTT. Amino acid sequence: CASSLGSSSDTQYF.

The chain recombines TRBV6-5 with TRBJ2-7; D may be TRBD1 (6 bases). V was cut by 0 bases and J by 4 bases, with 10 bases left in between. Germline assignment: CDR1 MNHEY and CDR2 SVGAGI. The CDR3 sequence is 14 residues long. CDR3 in amino acids: CASSYSQGTYEQYF. The DNA of the CDR3 is TGTGCCAGCAGTTACTCCCAGGGGACGTACGAGCAGTACTTC.

V gene TRBV2 combines with J gene TRBJ2-4, with 8 bases that match TRBD2. This CDR3 has 13 residues. The V gene end was trimmed by 6 bases and the J gene end by 9 bases; junction bases not matched to a gene: 7. CDR1 and CDR2 (germline): SNHLY, FYNNEI. The CDR3, as DNA: TGTGCCAGCAGACGGGCCGCGGGGGGCATTCAGTACTTC. It is translated as CASRRAAGGIQYF.

The V call is TRBV9, the J call TRBJ2-1; D ambiguous. CDR1 is SGDLS and CDR2 is YYNGEE in the germline V gene. The CDR3 is 11 residues long. V was shortened by 2 bases and J by 10 bases, with 7 bases between the two germline ends. CDR3 loop: CASSVSAEQFF. The CDR3, as DNA: TGTGCCAGCAGCGTGAGTGCGGAGCAGTTCTTC.

This clone was picked up one time. CDR3 DNA sequence: TGTGCCAGTAGTCCAACCTCGGGGGGCGTCTACAATGAGCAGTTCTTC. Its translation is CASSPTSGGVYNEQFF. The chain is built from TRBV19 and TRBJ2-1; the D gene is possibly TRBD2 (7 bases). The V end was cut by 5 bases, the J end by 3 bases, with 17 bases between. This CDR3 contains 16 residues. CDR1 and CDR2 from the germline V gene are LNHDA and SQIVND (reference sequence).

This chain connects TRBV27 to TRBJ2-7, with D uncertain. Germline values: CDR1 MNHEY, CDR2 SMNVEV (reference sequence). This CDR3 region has 11 residues. Trimming cost V 8 bases and J 6 bases, with 11 bases left between them. DNA of the CDR3: TGTGCCAGCGCCTCGACGGGCGAGCAGTACTTC. Protein: CASASTGEQYF.

The V call is TRBV11-2, the J call TRBJ2-1, with TRBD2 identical over 12 bases. This CDR3 is 15 amino acids long. The germline V gene has CDR1 SGHAT and CDR2 FQNNGV. The ends lost 2 bases at V and 9 bases at J; junction bases unmatched: 5. CDR3 loop: CASSLLAGGWIEQFF. The CDR3 coding sequence is TGTGCCAGCAGCTTACTAGCGGGAGGGTGGATTGAGCAGTTCTTC.

The CDR3 spells CASSAGMDYGNQPQHF. The CDR3 DNA reads as TGTGCCAGCAGCGCCGGTATGGACTATGGGAATCAGCCCCAGCATTTT. The genes are TRBV9 and TRBJ1-5, with D unresolved. Germline V gives CDR1 SGDLS, CDR2 YYNGEE. V lost 3 bases and J 4 bases, leaving 17 bases between the germline ends. The CDR3 has 16 residues. The variable domain in full, with the rest retrieved from reference TRBV9 and TRBJ1-5, is DSGVTQTPKHLITATGQRVTLRCSPRSGDLSVYWYQQSLDQGLQFLIQYYNGEERAKGNILERFSAQQFPDLHSELNLSSLELGDSALYFCASSAGMDYGNQPQHFGDGTRLSIL.

The rearrangement uses TRBV30 and TRBJ2-1; 7 nucleotides align to TRBD2. The germline V gene encodes CDR1 GTSNPN and CDR2 SVGIG (reference sequence). The CDR3 contains 16 residues. Unmatched junction bases numbered 5, after V lost 0 bases and J lost 0 bases. The CDR3 is CAWSVVRGSSYNEQFF. The CDR3 region has the DNA TGTGCCTGGAGTGTAGTCCGCGGGAGCTCCTACAATGAGCAGTTCTTC. Looking up the rest from reference TRBV30 and TRBJ2-1 gives the full variable domain: SQTIHQWPATLVQPVGSPLSLECTVEGTSNPNLYWYRQAAGRGLQLLFYSVGIGQISSEVPQNLSASRPQDRQFILSSKKLLLSDSGFYLCAWSVVRGSSYNEQFFGPGTRLTVL.

This sequence joins TRBV30 and TRBJ2-7; 7 nucleotides align to TRBD2. Germline V CDR1 and CDR2: GTSNPN, SVGIG (reference sequence). V shed 3 bases and J 2 bases; nucleotides not matched to a gene: 10. This CDR3 has 15 amino acids. This CDR3 reads CAWRSWEGIPYEQYF. The CDR3 coding sequence is TGTGCCTGGAGGAGTTGGGAGGGGATCCCCTACGAGCAGTACTTC.

This clone was seen more than once but under ten times. The gene calls are TRBV21-1 and TRBJ1-2; TRBD1, the D gene given by the table, was not confirmed from the DNA. TRBV21-1 is a pseudogene. The CDR3 has 14 residues. CDR3 bases: TGTGCCAGCAGCAAAGGGACAGGGGGCTATGGCTACACCTTC. Encoded protein: CASSKGTGGYGYTF.

V and J are TRBV27 and TRBJ2-6, with a tentative D call TRBD2 (6 bases). With 10 bases removed from V and 2 bases from J, the gap between germline ends came to 9 bases. The CDR3 runs 13 residues. In germline, CDR1 is MNHEY, CDR2 SMNVEV (reference sequence). In DNA form, the CDR3 reads TGTGCCACCGGGGGTGCTGGGGCCAACGTCCTGACTTTC. It encodes CATGGAGANVLTF. The full variable domain, its missing parts supplied by reference TRBV27 and TRBJ2-6, is EAQVTQNPRYLITVTGKKLTVTCSQNMNHEYMSWYRQDPGLGLRQIYYSMNVEVTDKGDVPEGYKVSRKEKRNFPLILESPSPNQTSLYFCATGGAGANVLTFGAGSRLTVL.

Here the CDR3 DNA reads TGTGCCAGCAGTGGGAACAGGGCCTACGAGCAGTACTTC. Residues: CASSGNRAYEQYF. The chain couples TRBV6-1 to TRBJ2-7; the D gene is possibly TRBD1 (6 bases). Between the trimmed V and J ends, which lost 4 bases and 2 bases, there was a span of 9 bases. The CDR3 is 13 amino acids. Germline CDR1 reads MNHNS; CDR2 reads SASEGT.

The J gene is TRBJ1-3, the V gene TRBV5-1; D might be TRBD1 (5 bases). Per the germline V gene, CDR1 is SGHRS and CDR2 is YFSETQ. The V gene lost 0 bases and the J gene lost 3 bases, with 7 bases spanning the gap. The CDR3 sequence is 14 residues long. The CDR3 protein is CASSLDGGGNTIYF. For the CDR3, the DNA is TGCGCCAGCAGCTTGGACGGGGGTGGAAACACCATATATTTT.

This CDR3 is CASSGSFGQNTEAFF. The CDR3 region has the DNA TGTGCCAGCAGCGGATCCTTCGGACAGAACACTGAAGCTTTCTTT. This rearrangement joins TRBV11-3 to TRBJ1-1; possible D gene TRBD1, 5 bases. In germline, CDR1 is SGHNT, CDR2 YENEEA. CDR3 size: 15 residues. Trimming removed 5 bases at V and 1 base at J, with 14 bases between.